The 27 T cell receptor beta chains below all came from one sample that was sequenced in a study of shared clonotypes between healthy human individuals. Generated by immunoSEQ multiplex PCR, the TCRdb table keeps only in-frame clones and is missing some. This sample has 2 million to 2.5 million clones, with 80% to 95% found just once. Sequenced: naive CD4+ T cells from PBMCs. Stated subset: CD45RA+ positively selected. These receptor sequences come from a man younger than 35 in good health. Some clones in this sample may be carry-over from other donors' samples.

CDR3 amino acids: CASSRRTTSRETQYF. CDR3 bases: TGTGCCAGCAGCCGAAGAACGACTAGCAGAGAAACGCAGTATTTT. The chain has TRBV7-2 and TRBJ2-3; 7 positions match TRBD2. V trimming: 5 bases; J trimming: 9 bases; junction bases outside the gene matches: 14. This CDR3 region has 15 residues. CDR1 and CDR2 from the germline V gene are SGHTA and FQGNSA.

The rearrangement joins TRBV2 to TRBJ2-2; 7 bases agree with TRBD2. J was trimmed by 5 bases and V by 11 bases; bases with no gene match: 11. This CDR3 is 14 amino acids long. The germline V gene encodes CDR1 SNHLY and CDR2 FYNNEI. The CDR3, as DNA: TGTGCCTGGATAAGGGGAGGGAGAACCGGGGAGCTGTTTTTT. It translates to CAWIRGGRTGELFF.

The chain uses TRBV19 and TRBJ2-3; no clear D. Germline CDR1 reads LNHDA; CDR2 reads SQIVND (reference sequence). The ends were cut back, 3 bases at V and 0 bases at J, with 10 bases in the middle. This CDR3 spans 15 amino acids. CDR3 protein: CASSIGKLSTDTQYF. CDR3 DNA sequence: TGTGCCAGTAGTATTGGTAAGCTTAGCACAGATACGCAGTATTTT.

This rearrangement joins TRBV15 to TRBJ1-5; D perhaps matches TRBD1 (6 bases). The germline V and J ends were trimmed by 3 bases and 3 bases, with 15 bases remaining between them. The CDR3 is 16 residues long. Germline assignment: CDR1 LNHNV and CDR2 YYDKDF (reference sequence). The DNA of the CDR3 is TGTGCCACCAGCAGGGGATGGGGGCGGATCAATCAGCCCCAGCATTTT. This gives the protein CATSRGWGRINQPQHF.

V usage is TRBV5-5 and J usage is TRBJ2-7; tentative D call: TRBD1 (6 bases). Germline V gene sequence: CDR1 SGHKS, CDR2 YYEKEE (reference sequence). CDR3 size: 14 residues. The ends were cut back, 0 bases at V and 2 bases at J, with 9 bases in the middle. CDR3 nucleotide sequence: TGTGCCAGCAGCTTGGGGGGGCGACCCTACGAGCAGTACTTC. Translation gives CASSLGGRPYEQYF. The entire variable domain, with the rest obtained from reference TRBV5-5 and TRBJ2-7, is as follows: DAGVTQSPTHLIKTRGQQVTLRCSPISGHKSVSWYQQVLGQGPQFIFQYYEKEERGRGNFPDRFSARQFPNYSSELNVNALLLGDSALYLCASSLGGRPYEQYFGPGTRLTVT.

The chain carries TRBV5-1 and TRBJ2-1; no clear D. Trimming pared 3 bases from V and 2 bases from J, leaving 9 bases between. The CDR3 is 14 amino acids. Looked up from germline, CDR1 is SGHRS and CDR2 is YFSETQ. The CDR3 DNA is TGCGCCAGCAGCTCCTCGAGCCCCTACAATGAGCAGTTCTTC. Translating it yields CASSSSSPYNEQFF.

The CDR3 DNA reads as TGTGCCAGTAGTATCGTACAGAGTAGGGATACGCAGTATTTT. Protein: CASSIVQSRDTQYF. V usage is TRBV19 and J usage is TRBJ2-3; D unresolved. V lost 3 bases, J lost 6 bases, and 13 bases lay in between. The CDR3 totals 14 residues. CDR1 and CDR2 from the germline V gene are LNHDA and SQIVND (reference sequence).

The V gene is TRBV7-9, the J gene TRBJ1-1, with a tentative D call TRBD1 (5 bases). V dropped 5 bases and J dropped 11 bases, with 15 bases sitting between them. CDR3 length equals 12 residues. Germline V gives CDR1 SEHNR, CDR2 FQNEAQ (reference sequence). In DNA, the CDR3 is TGTGCCAGCAGCCCAAACGGGGCTGGGGCTTTCTTT. Residues: CASSPNGAGAFF.

Concerning this clone: In the same sample, other DNA sequences code for this CDR3. The chain combines TRBV18 with TRBJ1-1; the D is unclear. The length of the CDR3 is 13 residues. CDR1 is KGHSH, CDR2 LQKENI, per germline. Trimming left V 2 bases short and J 0 bases short, with 4 bases between. The CDR3 sequence is CASSPEVNTEAFF. CDR3 nucleotide sequence: TGTGCCAGCTCACCAGAGGTGAACACTGAAGCTTTCTTT.

The V gene is TRBV7-2, the J gene TRBJ2-2; no clear D. V was shortened by 2 bases and J by 6 bases, with 7 bases between the two germline ends. CDR1 and CDR2 from the germline V gene are SGHTA and FQGNSA. This CDR3 spans 13 amino acids. CDR3 nucleotides: TGTGCCAGCAGCTTACGGGCTGCCGGGGAGCTGTTTTTT. It translates to CASSLRAAGELFF.

The V call is TRBV6-5, the J call TRBJ1-1; TRBD1 might be the D (6 bases). Germline CDR1 is MNHEY and CDR2 is SVGAGI. The CDR3 length is 15 residues. The V end was cut by 8 bases, the J end by 4 bases, with 20 bases between. CDR3 in DNA: TGTGCCAGCCACACGGGGGGGGCGAGGGGCACTGAAGCTTTCTTT. Amino acid sequence: CASHTGGARGTEAFF.

This clone came up once. The chain recombines TRBV9 with TRBJ2-1; D possibly corresponds to TRBD2 (6 bases). The CDR3 length is 13 residues. Per the germline V gene, CDR1 is SGDLS and CDR2 is YYNGEE. Trimming cost V 8 bases and J 2 bases, with 11 bases left between them. The CDR3 loop is CARPWGAYNEQFF. CDR3 coding DNA: TGTGCCAGACCTTGGGGGGCCTACAATGAGCAGTTCTTC.

The chain links TRBV18 to TRBJ2-3, with D possibly called TRBD1 or TRBD2 (5 bases each). The CDR3 is 16 residues long. V lost 0 bases, J lost 1 base, and 11 bases lay in between. The germline CDR1 and CDR2 sequences are KGHSH and LQKENI. DNA of the CDR3: TGTGCCAGCTCACCACCGAGGGGATGGGGCACAGATACGCAGTATTTT. Translation: CASSPPRGWGTDTQYF.

V gene TRBV19 combines with J gene TRBJ1-4; D not resolved. Germline values: CDR1 LNHDA, CDR2 SQIVND (reference sequence). Trimming pared 2 bases from V and 15 bases from J, leaving 16 bases between. The CDR3 spans 13 residues. The CDR3 spells CASSIWSQRAVFF. The DNA of the CDR3 is TGTGCCAGTAGTATATGGTCGCAACGGGCGGTGTTTTTT.

The V gene is TRBV28, the J gene TRBJ2-2; 7 bases line up with TRBD2. CDR3 length: 16 amino acids. The junction had 4 bases not matched to a gene; V was cut back by 3 bases and J by 0 bases. Germline CDR1 reads MDHEN; CDR2 reads SYDVKM. CDR3 sequence (DNA): TGTGCCAGCAGTTTTCCGGGGGGAGCGAACACCGGGGAGCTGTTTTTT. The encoded protein is CASSFPGGANTGELFF.

Comments on this clone: Other DNA sequences in the sample encode the same CDR3. This chain links TRBV5-1 with TRBJ2-1; 8 bases are shared with TRBD2. Germline lookup yields CDR1 SGHRS and CDR2 YFSETQ. CDR3 length equals 13 residues. V shed 4 bases, J shed 7 bases, and the junction held 4 bases outside the gene matches. In nucleotides, the CDR3 is TGCGCCAGCAGCCTGGGACTAGGGAATGAGCAGTTCTTC. This codes for CASSLGLGNEQFF.

The genes are TRBV25-1 and TRBJ2-2; 12 bases are a match to TRBD2. The J segment lost 0 bases and the V segment lost 4 bases, leaving 0 bases of the junction unmatched. The length of the CDR3 is 16 residues. Per germline, CDR1 MGHDK and CDR2 SYGVNS. Here the CDR3 DNA reads TGTGCCAGCAGTGGGACTAGCGGGACGAACACCGGGGAGCTGTTTTTT. Protein: CASSGTSGTNTGELFF.

The chain joins TRBV27 to TRBJ2-7; 10 positions match TRBD2. There are 16 residues in the CDR3. V trimming: 3 bases; J trimming: 5 bases; junction bases outside the gene matches: 10. The germline V gene encodes CDR1 MNHEY and CDR2 SMNVEV (reference sequence). This CDR3 reads CASSFLPPLAGDEQYF. The DNA of the CDR3 is TGTGCCAGCAGTTTTCTCCCTCCCCTAGCGGGAGACGAGCAGTACTTC.

This chain links TRBV9 with TRBJ2-2; 11 bases align to TRBD1. The V gene's germline CDR1 is SGDLS and CDR2 YYNGEE. Unmatched junction bases numbered 5, after V lost 4 bases and J lost 6 bases. This CDR3 region has 15 residues. The CDR3 bases are TGTGCCAGCAGCTCCCGGGACAGGGGGTCCGGGGAGCTGTTTTTT. It yields the protein CASSSRDRGSGELFF.

As regards this clone: One junction end disagrees with the germline gene, perhaps due to a read error. This rearrangement joins TRBV6-5 to TRBJ1-1; tentatively, D is TRBD1 (5 bases). The CDR3 spans 11 residues. Germline V gene sequence: CDR1 MNHEY, CDR2 SVGAGI. As DNA, the CDR3 is TGTGCCCCCACCCGGGGGACGGAACTATACTTT. Translation gives CAPTRGTELYF.

This rearrangement joins TRBV7-2 to TRBJ2-2; 8 bases fit TRBD1. J gave up 4 bases and V 1 base, and 8 bases lay outside the gene matches. Germline-derived CDR1 and CDR2 are SGHTA and FQGNSA. CDR3 length equals 17 residues. The CDR3 spells CASSLVRWQGATGELFF. The CDR3 DNA reads as TGTGCCAGCAGCTTAGTTAGGTGGCAGGGGGCCACCGGGGAGCTGTTTTTT.

The J gene is TRBJ1-5, the V gene TRBV30; TRBD1 matches at 10 bases. The CDR3 covers 15 residues. The germline V gene encodes CDR1 GTSNPN and CDR2 SVGIG (reference sequence). The V segment lost 3 bases and the J segment 2 bases; nucleotides outside the gene matches: 4. CDR3 protein: CAWRTGTGGNQPQHF. In nucleotides, the CDR3 is TGTGCCTGGAGGACGGGGACAGGGGGCAATCAGCCCCAGCATTTT. Full variable domain (outside the CDR3, taken from reference TRBV30 and TRBJ1-5): SQTIHQWPATLVQPVGSPLSLECTVEGTSNPNLYWYRQAAGRGLQLLFYSVGIGQISSEVPQNLSASRPQDRQFILSSKKLLLSDSGFYLCAWRTGTGGNQPQHFGDGTRLSIL.

The chain joins TRBV15 to TRBJ2-5; D possibly corresponds to TRBD1 (5 bases). The V end was cut by 0 bases, the J end by 1 base, with 9 bases between. The CDR3 runs 15 residues. The germline CDR1 and CDR2 sequences are LNHNV and YYDKDF (reference sequence). Written as DNA, the CDR3 is TGTGCCACCAGCAGAGATCAGGGAAGCCAAGAGACCCAGTACTTC. It translates to CATSRDQGSQETQYF.

The gene calls are TRBV28 and TRBJ1-2; a weak D match, TRBD1 (5 bases). V gave up 5 bases and J gave up 6 bases, with 19 bases separating them. Germline V gene data show CDR1 as MDHEN and CDR2 as SYDVKM. The CDR3 spans 15 residues. DNA of the CDR3: TGTGCCAGCAGTCCAAGGGGCCCCGTCAGGAATGGCTACACCTTC. Residues: CASSPRGPVRNGYTF.

The rearrangement links TRBV28 to TRBJ2-5; D is perhaps TRBD1 or TRBD2 (5 bases each). Germline V gene sequence: CDR1 MDHEN, CDR2 SYDVKM. The V end was cut by 8 bases, the J end by 2 bases, with 18 bases between. The CDR3 runs to 15 residues. CDR3 nucleotides: TGTGCCAGCCGATGGGGGTCCTCTCTTCAAGAGACCCAGTACTTC. Translation: CASRWGSSLQETQYF.

V gene TRBV7-9 combines with J gene TRBJ2-7, with no clear D. Germline V gene data show CDR1 as SEHNR and CDR2 as FQNEAQ (reference sequence). This CDR3 has 13 residues. V lost 5 bases to trimming and J lost 2 bases, with 10 bases between them. CDR3 DNA: TGTGCCAGCAGCCCCACGAGCGCCTACGAGCAGTACTTC. Protein product: CASSPTSAYEQYF.

As concerns this clone: A read error may produce the germline difference seen at one junction end. The rearrangement uses TRBV7-9 and TRBJ1-3; no clear D. Germline assignment: CDR1 SEHNR and CDR2 FQNEAQ (reference sequence). The CDR3 consists of 13 residues. Here the CDR3 DNA reads TGTGCCAGCAGCCGGACGGCTGGCAACACCATATATTTT. Amino acids: CASSRTAGNTIYF.